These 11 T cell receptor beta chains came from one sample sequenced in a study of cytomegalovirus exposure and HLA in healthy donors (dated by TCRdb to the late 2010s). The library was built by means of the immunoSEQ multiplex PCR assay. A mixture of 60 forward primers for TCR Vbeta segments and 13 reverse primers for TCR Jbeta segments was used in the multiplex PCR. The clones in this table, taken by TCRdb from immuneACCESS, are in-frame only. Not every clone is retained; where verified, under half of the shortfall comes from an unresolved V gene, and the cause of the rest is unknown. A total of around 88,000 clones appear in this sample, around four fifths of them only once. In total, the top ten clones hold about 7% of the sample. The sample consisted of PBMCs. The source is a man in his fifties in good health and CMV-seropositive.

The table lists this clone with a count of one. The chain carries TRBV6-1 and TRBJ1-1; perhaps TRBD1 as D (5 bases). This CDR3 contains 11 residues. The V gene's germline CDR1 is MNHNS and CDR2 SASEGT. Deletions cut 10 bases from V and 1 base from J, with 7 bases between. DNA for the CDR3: TGTGCCACCCAGGGGAACACTGAAGCTTTCTTT. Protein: CATQGNTEAFF.

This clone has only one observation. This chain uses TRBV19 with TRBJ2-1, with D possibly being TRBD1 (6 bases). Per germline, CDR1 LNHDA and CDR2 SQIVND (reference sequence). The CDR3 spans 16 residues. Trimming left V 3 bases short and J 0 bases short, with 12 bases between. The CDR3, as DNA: TGTGCCAGTAGTATGCGACTCAGGGGCTCCTACAATGAGCAGTTCTTC. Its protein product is CASSMRLRGSYNEQFF. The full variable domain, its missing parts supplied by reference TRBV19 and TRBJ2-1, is DGGITQSPKYLFRKEGQNVTLSCEQNLNHDAMYWYRQDPGQGLRLIYYSQIVNDFQKGDIAEGYSVSREKKESFPLTVTSAQKNPTAFYLCASSMRLRGSYNEQFFGPGTRLTVL.

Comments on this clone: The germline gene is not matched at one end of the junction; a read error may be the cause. The CDR3 sequence is CASMDRPYNSPLNF. CDR3 bases: TGTGCCAGCATGGACAGGCCCTATAATTCACCCCTCAACTTT. This chain joins TRBV6-5 and TRBJ1-6; 7 nucleotides align to TRBD1. The CDR3 length is 14 residues. Looked up from germline, CDR1 is MNHEY and CDR2 is SVGAGI.

The CDR3 nucleotides are TGTGCCAGCAGCTTACCGGGTGGGCCCCTCCACTTT. Its protein is CASSLPGGPLHF. The V call is TRBV7-3, the J call TRBJ1-6; D is ambiguous. Germline CDR1 is SGHTA and CDR2 is FQGTGA. The CDR3 spans 12 residues. V dropped 2 bases and J dropped 13 bases, with 9 bases sitting between them.

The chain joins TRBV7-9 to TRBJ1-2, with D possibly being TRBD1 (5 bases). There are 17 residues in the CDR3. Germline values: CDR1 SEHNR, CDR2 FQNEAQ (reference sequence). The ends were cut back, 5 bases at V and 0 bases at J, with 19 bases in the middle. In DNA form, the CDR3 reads TGTGCCAGCAGCCAAGTAGACAGCGCCCCAGCTAACTATGGCTACACCTTC. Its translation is CASSQVDSAPANYGYTF.

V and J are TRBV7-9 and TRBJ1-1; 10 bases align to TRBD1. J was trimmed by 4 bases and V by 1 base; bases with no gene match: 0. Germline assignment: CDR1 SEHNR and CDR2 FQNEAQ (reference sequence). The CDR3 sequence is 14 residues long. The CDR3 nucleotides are TGTGCCAGCAGCTTAGGACAGGGGGCCACTGAAGCTTTCTTT. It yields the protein CASSLGQGATEAFF.

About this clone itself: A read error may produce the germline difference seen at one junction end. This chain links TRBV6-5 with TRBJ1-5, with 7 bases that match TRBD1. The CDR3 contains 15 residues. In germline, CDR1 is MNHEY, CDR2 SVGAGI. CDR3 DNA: TGTGCCAGCAGTTGGACAGGAGCCCTTAATCAGCCCCAGAATTTT. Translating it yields CASSWTGALNQPQNF.

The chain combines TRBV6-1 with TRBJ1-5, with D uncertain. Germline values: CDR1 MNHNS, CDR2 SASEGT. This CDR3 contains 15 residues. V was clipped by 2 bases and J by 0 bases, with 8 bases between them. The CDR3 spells CASSEQAYSNQPQHF. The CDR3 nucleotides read TGTGCCAGCAGTGAACAGGCTTATAGCAATCAGCCCCAGCATTTT.

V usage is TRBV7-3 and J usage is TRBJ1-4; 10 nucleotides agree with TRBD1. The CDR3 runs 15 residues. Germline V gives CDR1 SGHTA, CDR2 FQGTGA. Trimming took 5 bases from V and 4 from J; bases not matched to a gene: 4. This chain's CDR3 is CASSRTGGNNEKLFF. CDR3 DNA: TGTGCCAGCAGCCGGACAGGGGGGAATAATGAAAAACTGTTTTTT. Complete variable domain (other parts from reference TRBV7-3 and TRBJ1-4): GAGVSQTPSNKVTEKGKYVELRCDPISGHTALYWYRQSLGQGPEFLIYFQGTGAADDSGLPNDRFFAVRPEGSVSTLKIQRTERGDSAVYLCASSRTGGNNEKLFFGSGTQLSVL.

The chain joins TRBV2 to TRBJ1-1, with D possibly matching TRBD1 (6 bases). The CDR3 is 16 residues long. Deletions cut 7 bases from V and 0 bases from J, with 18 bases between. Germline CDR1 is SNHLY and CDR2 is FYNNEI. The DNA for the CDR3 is TGTGCCAGCACTTTGGGGCTCGGGGGGCTGAACACTGAAGCTTTCTTT. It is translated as CASTLGLGGLNTEAFF.

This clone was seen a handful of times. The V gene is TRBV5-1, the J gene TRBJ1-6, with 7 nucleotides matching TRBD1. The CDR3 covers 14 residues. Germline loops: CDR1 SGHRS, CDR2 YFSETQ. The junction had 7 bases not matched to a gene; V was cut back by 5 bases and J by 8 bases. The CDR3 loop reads CASSQGDRYSPLHF. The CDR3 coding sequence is TGCGCCAGCAGTCAAGGGGACAGATATTCACCCCTCCACTTT. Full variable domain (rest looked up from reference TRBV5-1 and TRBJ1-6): KAGVTQTPRYLIKTRGQQVTLSCSPISGHRSVSWYQQTPGQGLQFLFEYFSETQRNKGNFPGRFSGRQFSNSRSEMNVSTLELGDSALYLCASSQGDRYSPLHFGNGTRLTVT.